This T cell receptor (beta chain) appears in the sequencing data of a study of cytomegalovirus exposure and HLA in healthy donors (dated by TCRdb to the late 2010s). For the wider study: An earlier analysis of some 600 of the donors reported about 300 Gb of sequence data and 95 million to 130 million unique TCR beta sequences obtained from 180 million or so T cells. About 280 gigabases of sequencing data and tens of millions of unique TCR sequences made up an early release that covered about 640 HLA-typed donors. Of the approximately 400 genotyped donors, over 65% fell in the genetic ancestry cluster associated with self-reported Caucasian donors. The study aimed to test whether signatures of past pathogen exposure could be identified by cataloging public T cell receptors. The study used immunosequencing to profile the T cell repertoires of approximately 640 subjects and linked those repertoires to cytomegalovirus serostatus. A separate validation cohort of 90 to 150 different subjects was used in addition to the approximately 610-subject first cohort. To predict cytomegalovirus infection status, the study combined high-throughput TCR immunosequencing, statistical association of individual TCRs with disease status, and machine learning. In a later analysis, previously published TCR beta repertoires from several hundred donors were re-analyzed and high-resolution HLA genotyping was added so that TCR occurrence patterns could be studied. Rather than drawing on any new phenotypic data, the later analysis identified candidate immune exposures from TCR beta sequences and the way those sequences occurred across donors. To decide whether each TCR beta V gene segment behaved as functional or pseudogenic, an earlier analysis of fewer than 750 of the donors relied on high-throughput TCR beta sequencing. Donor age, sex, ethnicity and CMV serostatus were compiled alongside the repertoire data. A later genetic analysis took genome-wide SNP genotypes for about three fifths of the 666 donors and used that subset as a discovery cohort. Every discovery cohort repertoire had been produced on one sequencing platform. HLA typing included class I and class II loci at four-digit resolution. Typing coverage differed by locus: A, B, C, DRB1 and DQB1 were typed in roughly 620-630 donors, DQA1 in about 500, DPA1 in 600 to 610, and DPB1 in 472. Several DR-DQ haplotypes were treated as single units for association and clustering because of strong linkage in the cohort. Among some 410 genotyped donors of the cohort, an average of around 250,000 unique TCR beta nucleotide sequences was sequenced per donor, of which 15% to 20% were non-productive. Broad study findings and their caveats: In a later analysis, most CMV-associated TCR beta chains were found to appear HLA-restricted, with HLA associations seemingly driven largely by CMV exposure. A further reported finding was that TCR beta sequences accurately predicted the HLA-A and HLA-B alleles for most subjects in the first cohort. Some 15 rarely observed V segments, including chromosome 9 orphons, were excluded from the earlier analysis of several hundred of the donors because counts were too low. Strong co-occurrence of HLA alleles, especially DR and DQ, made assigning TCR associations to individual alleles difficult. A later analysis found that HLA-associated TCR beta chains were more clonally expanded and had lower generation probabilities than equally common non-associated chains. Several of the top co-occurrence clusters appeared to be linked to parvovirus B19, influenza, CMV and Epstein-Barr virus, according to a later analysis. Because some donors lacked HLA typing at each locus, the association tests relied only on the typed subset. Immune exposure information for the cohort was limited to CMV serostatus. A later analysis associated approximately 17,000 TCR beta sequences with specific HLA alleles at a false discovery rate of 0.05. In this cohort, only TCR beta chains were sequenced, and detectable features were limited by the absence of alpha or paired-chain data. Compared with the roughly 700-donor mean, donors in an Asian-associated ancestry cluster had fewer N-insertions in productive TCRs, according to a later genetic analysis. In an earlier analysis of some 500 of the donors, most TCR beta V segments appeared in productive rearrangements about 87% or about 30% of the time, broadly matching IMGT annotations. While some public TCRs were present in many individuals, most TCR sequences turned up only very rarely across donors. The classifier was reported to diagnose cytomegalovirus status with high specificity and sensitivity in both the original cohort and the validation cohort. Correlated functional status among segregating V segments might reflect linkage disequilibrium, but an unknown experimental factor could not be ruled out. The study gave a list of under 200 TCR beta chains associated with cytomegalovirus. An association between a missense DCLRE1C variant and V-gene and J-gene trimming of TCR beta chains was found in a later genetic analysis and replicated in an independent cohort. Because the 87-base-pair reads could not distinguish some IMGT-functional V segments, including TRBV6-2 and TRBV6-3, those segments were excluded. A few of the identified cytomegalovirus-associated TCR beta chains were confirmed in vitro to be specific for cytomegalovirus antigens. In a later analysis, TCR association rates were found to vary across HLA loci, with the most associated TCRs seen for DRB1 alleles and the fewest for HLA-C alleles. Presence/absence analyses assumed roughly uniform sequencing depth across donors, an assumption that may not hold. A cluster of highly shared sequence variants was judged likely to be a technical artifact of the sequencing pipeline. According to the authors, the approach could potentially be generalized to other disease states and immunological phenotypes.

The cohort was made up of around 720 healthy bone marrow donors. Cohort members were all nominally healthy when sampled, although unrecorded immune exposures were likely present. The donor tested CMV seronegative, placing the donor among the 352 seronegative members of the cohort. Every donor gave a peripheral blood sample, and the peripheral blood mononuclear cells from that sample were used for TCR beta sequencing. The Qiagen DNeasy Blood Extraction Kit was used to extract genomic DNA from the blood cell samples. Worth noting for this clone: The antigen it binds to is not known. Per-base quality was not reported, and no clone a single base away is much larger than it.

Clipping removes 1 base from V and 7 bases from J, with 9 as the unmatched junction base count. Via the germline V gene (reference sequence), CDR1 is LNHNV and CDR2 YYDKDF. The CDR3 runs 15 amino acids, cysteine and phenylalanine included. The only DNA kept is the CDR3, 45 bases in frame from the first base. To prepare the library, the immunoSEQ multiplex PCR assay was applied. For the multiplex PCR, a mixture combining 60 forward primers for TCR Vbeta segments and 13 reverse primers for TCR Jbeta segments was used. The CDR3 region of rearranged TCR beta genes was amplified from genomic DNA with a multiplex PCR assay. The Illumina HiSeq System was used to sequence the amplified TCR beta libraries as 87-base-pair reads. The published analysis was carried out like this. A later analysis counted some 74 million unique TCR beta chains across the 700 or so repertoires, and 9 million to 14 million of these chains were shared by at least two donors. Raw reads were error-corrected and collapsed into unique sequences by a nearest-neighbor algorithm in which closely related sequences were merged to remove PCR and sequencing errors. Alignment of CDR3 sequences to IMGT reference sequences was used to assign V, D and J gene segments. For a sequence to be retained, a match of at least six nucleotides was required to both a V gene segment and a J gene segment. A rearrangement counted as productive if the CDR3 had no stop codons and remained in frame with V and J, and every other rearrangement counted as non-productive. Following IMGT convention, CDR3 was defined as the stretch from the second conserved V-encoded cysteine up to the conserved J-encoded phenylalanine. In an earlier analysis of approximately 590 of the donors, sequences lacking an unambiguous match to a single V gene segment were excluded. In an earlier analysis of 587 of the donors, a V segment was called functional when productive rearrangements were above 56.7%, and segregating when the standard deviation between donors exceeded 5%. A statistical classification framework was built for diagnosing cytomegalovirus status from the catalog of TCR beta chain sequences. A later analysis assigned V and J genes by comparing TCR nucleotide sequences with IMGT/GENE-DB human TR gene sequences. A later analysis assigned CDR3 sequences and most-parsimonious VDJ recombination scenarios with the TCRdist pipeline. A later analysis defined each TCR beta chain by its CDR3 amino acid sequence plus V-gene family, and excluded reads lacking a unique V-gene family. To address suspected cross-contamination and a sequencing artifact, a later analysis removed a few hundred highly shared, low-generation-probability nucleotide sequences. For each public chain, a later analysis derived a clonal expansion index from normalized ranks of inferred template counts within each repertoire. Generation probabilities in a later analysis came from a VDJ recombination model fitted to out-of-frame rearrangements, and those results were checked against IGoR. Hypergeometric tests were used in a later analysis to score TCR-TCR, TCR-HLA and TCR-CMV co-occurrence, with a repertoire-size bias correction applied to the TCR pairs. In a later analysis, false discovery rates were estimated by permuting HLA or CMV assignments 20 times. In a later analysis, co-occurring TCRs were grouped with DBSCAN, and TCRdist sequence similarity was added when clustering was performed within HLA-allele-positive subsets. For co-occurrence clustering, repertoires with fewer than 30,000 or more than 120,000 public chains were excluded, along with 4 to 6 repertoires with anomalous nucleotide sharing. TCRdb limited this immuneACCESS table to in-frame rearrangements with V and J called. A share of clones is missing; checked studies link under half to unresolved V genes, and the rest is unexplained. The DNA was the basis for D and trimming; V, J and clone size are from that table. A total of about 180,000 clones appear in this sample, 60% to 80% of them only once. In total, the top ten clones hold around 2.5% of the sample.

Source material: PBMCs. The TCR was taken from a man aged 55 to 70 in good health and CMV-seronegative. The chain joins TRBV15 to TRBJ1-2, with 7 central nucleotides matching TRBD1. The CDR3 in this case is CATSRVGAGGSGYTF. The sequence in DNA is TGTGCCACCAGCAGAGTAGGGGCAGGGGGATCTGGCTACACCTTC.